This is a list of T cell receptor beta chains from one sample in a study of T cells in Graves' hyperthyroidism and ophthalmopathy. TCRdb analysed the multiplex PCR reads with MiXCR anew, one entry per CDR3 protein. Of some 500,000 distinct CDR3 sequences listed, approximately 25% are singletons. Sequences were obtained from blood. The receptor set was obtained from a woman in her 30s with Graves' ophthalmopathy. CDR3s leave out the opening cysteine and the closing phenylalanine or tryptophan. Size values are once, few and many counts, or a class for expanded clones, and some rows have none.

V gene: TRBV7-3; J gene: TRBJ2-7; clone size: many; CDR3 protein: ASSLTSGGAYEQY
V gene: TRBV13; J gene: TRBJ1-1; clone size: many; CDR3 protein: ASSRPSTWDTEAF
V gene: TRBV28; J gene: TRBJ1-5; clone size: many; CDR3 protein: ASSLSPQGRQPQH
V gene: TRBV30; J gene: TRBJ2-7; clone size: few; CDR3 protein: AWTRPGLSYEQY
V gene: TRBV7-7; J gene: TRBJ2-2; clone size: many; CDR3 protein: ASSSNYDGGELF
V gene: TRBV5-1; J gene: TRBJ2-2; clone size: many; CDR3 protein: ASSFLTGSGELF
V gene: TRBV18; J gene: TRBJ1-1; clone size: once; CDR3 protein: ASLPTENAEAF
V gene: TRBV5-1; J gene: TRBJ1-6; clone size: few; CDR3 protein: ASSFGGTTNSPLH
V gene: TRBV6-4; J gene: TRBJ2-2; clone size: many; CDR3 protein: ASRVGGLALRTGELF
V gene: TRBV28; J gene: TRBJ2-7; clone size: many; CDR3 protein: ASSPAGQTYEQY
V gene: TRBV7-2; J gene: TRBJ2-7; clone size: .; CDR3 protein: ASEGRAGYEQY
V gene: TRBV12-3/TRBV12-4; J gene: TRBJ1-2; clone size: many; CDR3 protein: ASTDGGEAYGYT
V gene: TRBV12-3/TRBV12-4; J gene: TRBJ1-1; clone size: .; CDR3 protein: ASSLSPGVGAEAF
V gene: TRBV9; J gene: TRBJ2-2; clone size: many; CDR3 protein: ASSVSQGRDTGELF
V gene: TRBV20-1; J gene: TRBJ1-2; clone size: once; CDR3 protein: SAQPGTSYGYT
V gene: TRBV11-2; J gene: TRBJ2-7; clone size: .; CDR3 protein: ASSFLRATSGVGKYEQY
V gene: TRBV7-6; J gene: TRBJ2-2; clone size: many; CDR3 protein: ASSLRGPNTGELF
V gene: TRBV11-3; J gene: TRBJ2-7; clone size: many; CDR3 protein: ASSLGNGDDEQY
V gene: TRBV5-6; J gene: TRBJ1-6; clone size: few; CDR3 protein: ASSSWVRQGNSPLH
V gene: TRBV6-1; J gene: TRBJ1-2; clone size: many; CDR3 protein: ASSEGEFYGYT
V gene: TRBV28; J gene: TRBJ2-7; clone size: .; CDR3 protein: ASSTTGGAEQY
V gene: TRBV11-1; J gene: TRBJ2-7; clone size: .; CDR3 protein: ASRVEGHGGKNEQY
V gene: TRBV29-1; J gene: TRBJ1-1; clone size: .; CDR3 protein: SVTPLNPNTEAF
V gene: TRBV6-1; J gene: TRBJ1-2; clone size: many; CDR3 protein: ASSEYRDYGYT
V gene: TRBV7-3; J gene: TRBJ1-1; clone size: .; CDR3 protein: ASSGGVNTEAF
V gene: TRBV12-5; J gene: TRBJ1-1; clone size: .; CDR3 protein: ASALTGAKAF
V gene: TRBV4-1; J gene: TRBJ2-7; clone size: .; CDR3 protein: ASSQPGLSSYEQY
V gene: TRBV5-8; J gene: TRBJ1-2; clone size: .; CDR3 protein: ASSWQGAWGYT
V gene: TRBV6-1; J gene: TRBJ2-7; clone size: many; CDR3 protein: ASQVSGGPAYEQY
V gene: TRBV6-1; J gene: TRBJ1-2; clone size: many; CDR3 protein: ASRPNRVGDGYT
V gene: TRBV12-3/TRBV12-4; J gene: TRBJ2-7; clone size: many; CDR3 protein: ASNDGGEYEQY
V gene: TRBV2; J gene: TRBJ1-2; clone size: .; CDR3 protein: ASRGGQGGSDYGYT
V gene: TRBV6-1; J gene: TRBJ2-5; clone size: .; CDR3 protein: ASKVGLAVETQY
V gene: TRBV2; J gene: TRBJ2-7; clone size: .; CDR3 protein: ASRPLLGYEQY
V gene: TRBV6-5; J gene: TRBJ2-7; clone size: few; CDR3 protein: ASSYSPDYEQY
V gene: TRBV28; J gene: TRBJ2-7; clone size: many; CDR3 protein: ASSSHGYEQY
V gene: TRBV12-3/TRBV12-4; J gene: TRBJ2-7; clone size: many; CDR3 protein: ASSPSGTGYEQY
V gene: TRBV28; J gene: TRBJ1-6; clone size: .; CDR3 protein: ASSFPDREPYNSPLH
V gene: TRBV12-3/TRBV12-4; J gene: TRBJ2-2; clone size: many; CDR3 protein: ASSLVMSGAFTGELF
V gene: TRBV6-1; J gene: TRBJ2-2; clone size: few; CDR3 protein: AARWTSNTGELF
V gene: TRBV7-9; J gene: TRBJ2-7; clone size: many; CDR3 protein: ASSLDPGWSEQY
V gene: TRBV19; J gene: TRBJ1-1; clone size: .; CDR3 protein: ATSRQWGGTEAF